The source of this T cell receptor (beta chain) is a study of PD-1 blockade in classical Hodgkin lymphoma. The method was immunoSEQ multiplex PCR; TCRdb's version includes in-frame clones alone and lacks a portion of them. The data show about 50,000 clones, with approximately 72% seen just once and approximately 12% held by the top ten. This clone has a handful of counts. Time point: cycle 4 day 1 (C4D1), after 6 weeks of nivolumab. Brentuximab vedotin exposure varied, and every patient relapsed after autologous stem cell transplantation. V lost 6 bases and J lost 4, with 12 bases in between. The CDR3 spans 13 residues. The germline V gene encodes CDR1 SGHAT and CDR2 FQNNGV.

This chain links TRBV11-2 with TRBJ1-2, with D possibly TRBD1 on 5 matching bases. This clonotype originated in a human donor with classical Hodgkin lymphoma. Sequenced here: peripheral blood mononuclear cells (PBMCs), sampled before the fourth cycle of nivolumab. The CDR3, as DNA: TGTGCCAGCAGTGCCCAGGGAACCTATGGCTACACCTTC. It encodes CASSAQGTYGYTF. The full variable domain, rest sourced from reference TRBV11-2 and TRBJ1-2, is EAGVAQSPRYKIIEKRQSVAFWCNPISGHATLYWYQQILGQGPKLLIQFQNNGVVDDSQLPKDRFSAERLKGVDSTLKIQPAKLEDSAVYLCASSAQGTYGYTFGSGTRLTVV.